This TCR beta chain was identified during a study of T cell responses to AZD1222 COVID-19 vaccine. The study, taken as a whole, reports: A mostly white British donor set with more females was recruited, and clonal diversity was possibly underestimated. A rise in Spike-specific TCR breadth and depth followed two AZD1222 doses.

This table comes from immunoSEQ multiplex PCR, and its TCRdb copy is limited to in-frame clones, with some not included. The repertoire includes 100,000 to 140,000 clones, 90% to 95% of them detected once, and approximately 22% sits in the top ten. Germline V gene sequence: CDR1 GTSNPN, CDR2 SVGIG (reference sequence). The CDR3 is made up of 12 amino acids. V was pared by 5 bases and J by 0 bases, with 7 bases between. In the case of this clone: Its matching antigen is unknown.

This specimen was peripheral blood, taken on day 0 of AZD1222 vaccination. This chain links TRBV30 with TRBJ1-1; TRBD1 is a possible D gene (5 bases). This receptor was identified in an adult in good health. This CDR3 is CAWGGLNTEAFF. The CDR3 DNA follows: TGTGCCTGGGGGGGGTTGAACACTGAAGCTTTCTTT. Complete variable domain (other parts from reference TRBV30 and TRBJ1-1): SQTIHQWPATLVQPVGSPLSLECTVEGTSNPNLYWYRQAAGRGLQLLFYSVGIGQISSEVPQNLSASRPQDRQFILSSKKLLLSDSGFYLCAWGGLNTEAFFGQGTRLTVV.